This T cell receptor beta chain originates from a study of T cell responses to AZD1222 COVID-19 vaccine (dated by TCRdb to the early 2020s). With regard to the full study: A total of 230 to 250 trial participants underwent TCR sequencing, of whom some 210 received two doses of AZD1222 and about 26 received two doses of the MenACWY control vaccine. Trial participants were enrolled by age into 18-55, 56-69 and 70-plus year subgroups, with roughly 160, 29 and 62 TCR-sequenced participants respectively. Broad study findings and their caveats: Because no day 14 peak-response samples were available, the repertoires could be characterized only after the peak T cell response. After two AZD1222 doses, both the breadth and the depth of spike-specific TCRs were significantly higher than at day 0 and than in MenACWY recipients. CD4 TCRs associated with the vaccine covered the entire spike protein, and the dominant responses were in regions 160-218 and 743-854. Participants were mostly white British, with more females than males. The authors suggested clonal diversity may have been underestimated. Epitopes outside the regions mutated in the B.1.351 and B.1.1.7 variants were reportedly recognized by nearly half of the unique spike-specific TCRs. The 56-69-year group was small, and its depth increase did not reach significance, likely because of low power. Conclusions about previously exposed vaccinees were limited because only six AZD1222 recipients were SARS-CoV-2 seropositive at baseline.

Reading the label with the study, this specimen's time point is: baseline before first vaccination. Sample treatment or condition, as interpreted from the label and publication: meningococcal conjugate vaccine given as trial control. Vaccinee samples came from UK trials COV001 and COV002, including a single-blind randomized controlled phase 2/3 trial of AZD1222 (ChAdOx1 nCoV-19) in healthy adults. Trial participant PBMC samples were collected at day 0 and day 28 after the second dose for TCRbeta chain sequencing. The V and J ends are trimmed by 4 bases and 2 bases, leaving 6 bases between them. Taken from cysteine to phenylalanine, the CDR3 has 13 residues. Here the CDR3 DNA is all that survives: 39 bases in frame from base 1. From the germline V gene (reference sequence), CDR1 is MNHNY and CDR2 is SVGAGI. Points on this clone: It has no known antigen specificity. Per-base qualities were not stored, and no clone one base away is much larger.

The CDR3 regions of human TCRbeta chains were analyzed by immunosequencing. Turning to the authors' computational methods: TCRs in the repertoires were matched against a reference library of SARS-CoV-2-specific TCRs that had been generated with the MIRA antigen-specificity platform. Breadth was defined as the fraction of unique TCRs that were SARS-CoV-2-associated. Depth was defined as the fraction of total T cells that were SARS-CoV-2-associated. Using the MIRA data, every spike-specific TCR was mapped to the spike region that the TCR reacted to and assigned to either a CD4 or a CD8 class. Log10-transformed breadth and depth values were compared by one-way ANOVA with Sidak's multiple comparisons tests. In its TCRdb copy, this immuneACCESS table keeps in-frame sequences only and misses some clones. Where compared with another copy, unresolved V genes explain less than half of these, and the others have no known cause. D and trimming come from the DNA, and the V and J calls and clone size come from that table. The sample table holds over 60,000 clones, of which 79% were seen once. Together, the top ten hold 20% to 30% of the sample.

The receptor was isolated from an adult in good health. This specimen consisted of peripheral blood, obtained on day 0 of MenACWY control vaccination. Here the chain combines TRBV6-6 and TRBJ1-5, with no confidently assigned D gene. CDR3 region: CASSSRGNQPQHF. The bases read TGTGCCAGCAGTTCTCGGGGCAATCAGCCCCAGCATTTT.